Listed below are T cell receptor beta chains from one sample, sequenced in a study of cytomegalovirus exposure and HLA in healthy donors. Data came from immunoSEQ multiplex PCR; TCRdb stores just in-frame clones and leaves some out. Of some 87,000 clones listed, around 81% are singletons. The sample was PBMCs. The receptors here all came from a man between 18 and 29 years old in good health and CMV-seropositive. CDR3s include the opening cysteine and the closing phenylalanine or tryptophan. D genes are given only for firm matches. Not every row has a clone size; where given, it reads once, few, many or a size class.

d_gene: TRBD2
j_gene: TRBJ2-3
abundance: .
v_gene: TRBV29-1
CDR3aa: CSVLAGSTDTQYF
CDR3nt: TGCAGCGTACTAGCGGGGTCCACAGATACGCAGTATTTT

d_gene: .
j_gene: TRBJ1-2
abundance: .
v_gene: TRBV5-1
CDR3aa: CASSLTTGPYGYTF
CDR3nt: TGCGCCAGCAGCTTAACTACAGGGCCCTATGGCTACACCTTC

d_gene: TRBD2
j_gene: TRBJ2-3
abundance: .
v_gene: TRBV28
CDR3aa: CATGTSGRGTDTQYF
CDR3nt: TGTGCCACCGGGACTAGCGGGAGGGGCACAGATACGCAGTATTTT

d_gene: .
j_gene: TRBJ1-5
abundance: .
v_gene: TRBV7-9
CDR3aa: CASSSETQPQHF
CDR3nt: TGTGCCAGCAGCTCCGAAACACAGCCCCAGCATTTT

d_gene: TRBD2
j_gene: TRBJ2-1
abundance: .
v_gene: TRBV2
CDR3aa: CASSGGRELSYNEQFF
CDR3nt: TGTGCCAGCAGTGGCGGGAGAGAACTCTCCTACAATGAGCAGTTCTTC

d_gene: .
j_gene: TRBJ2-5
abundance: .
v_gene: TRBV5-1
CDR3aa: CASSLGGASEVKTQYF
CDR3nt: TGCGCCAGCAGCTTGGGAGGGGCTAGCGAAGTGAAGACCCAGTACTTC

d_gene: .
j_gene: TRBJ2-4
abundance: .
v_gene: TRBV4-2
CDR3aa: CASSQVLGVGKNIQYF
CDR3nt: TGTGCCAGCAGCCAAGTGTTGGGAGTGGGCAAAAACATTCAGTACTTC

d_gene: .
j_gene: TRBJ2-7
abundance: .
v_gene: TRBV5-1
CDR3aa: CASSLLQGLEQYF
CDR3nt: TGCGCCAGCAGCTTACTACAGGGCCTCGAGCAGTACTTC

d_gene: TRBD2
j_gene: TRBJ2-1
abundance: few
v_gene: TRBV6-4
CDR3aa: CASSDSNLAGGSEQFF
CDR3nt: TGTGCCAGCAGTGACTCGAACCTAGCGGGAGGTAGTGAGCAGTTCTTC

d_gene: .
j_gene: TRBJ2-1
abundance: few
v_gene: TRBV5-6
CDR3aa: CASSFIGSWVEQFF
CDR3nt: TGTGCCAGCAGCTTCATCGGGAGTTGGGTTGAGCAGTTCTTC

d_gene: TRBD1
j_gene: TRBJ2-7
abundance: .
v_gene: TRBV11-1
CDR3aa: CASSLGDRVNEQYF
CDR3nt: TGTGCCAGCAGCTTAGGGGACAGAGTCAACGAGCAGTACTTC

d_gene: TRBD1
j_gene: TRBJ1-1
abundance: .
v_gene: TRBV4-1
CDR3aa: CASSQGQGAGTEAFF
CDR3nt: TGCGCCAGCAGCCAAGGACAGGGGGCAGGCACTGAAGCTTTCTTT

d_gene: TRBD1
j_gene: TRBJ1-3
abundance: few
v_gene: TRBV6-6
CDR3aa: CASRDTGGRGNTIYF
CDR3nt: TGTGCCAGCAGGGATACAGGGGGCAGAGGAAACACCATATATTTT

d_gene: .
j_gene: TRBJ2-6
abundance: .
v_gene: TRBV5-1
CDR3aa: CASSPAGANVLTF
CDR3nt: TGCGCCAGCAGCCCGGCTGGGGCCAACGTCCTGACTTTC

d_gene: .
j_gene: TRBJ1-5
abundance: .
v_gene: TRBV4-1
CDR3aa: CASSQDWGRGGNQPQHF
CDR3nt: TGCGCCAGCAGCCAAGATTGGGGCAGGGGTGGCAATCAGCCCCAGCATTTT

d_gene: TRBD2
j_gene: TRBJ2-7
abundance: once
v_gene: TRBV10-2
CDR3aa: CASLAASGTGSEQYF
CDR3nt: TGCGCCAGCCTAGCAGCTAGCGGGACGGGGAGCGAGCAGTACTTC

d_gene: .
j_gene: TRBJ2-2
abundance: .
v_gene: TRBV20-1
CDR3aa: CSARGGEELFF
CDR3nt: TGCAGTGCTAGAGGCGGGGAGGAGCTGTTTTTT

d_gene: .
j_gene: TRBJ1-2
abundance: .
v_gene: TRBV28
CDR3aa: CASSVIGTTYGYTF
CDR3nt: TGTGCCAGCAGTGTTATCGGGACAACCTATGGCTACACCTTC

d_gene: .
j_gene: TRBJ2-7
abundance: .
v_gene: TRBV5-4
CDR3aa: CASSLNANNANEQYF
CDR3nt: TGTGCCAGCAGCTTGAACGCTAATAACGCGAACGAGCAGTACTTC

d_gene: .
j_gene: TRBJ1-5
abundance: .
v_gene: TRBV9
CDR3aa: CASSPQGLRNQPQHF
CDR3nt: TGTGCCAGCAGCCCGCAGGGCCTTCGCAATCAGCCCCAGCATTTT

d_gene: .
j_gene: TRBJ2-2
abundance: .
v_gene: TRBV29-1
CDR3aa: CSVVMGPRRELFF
CDR3nt: TGCAGCGTTGTAATGGGGCCCAGGCGGGAGCTGTTTTTT

d_gene: .
j_gene: TRBJ2-1
abundance: .
v_gene: TRBV10-3
CDR3aa: CAISRDSYYNEQFF
CDR3nt: TGTGCCATCAGCCGGGACTCCTATTACAATGAGCAGTTCTTC

d_gene: .
j_gene: TRBJ1-1
abundance: .
v_gene: TRBV4-1
CDR3aa: CASSQGTSRTEAFF
CDR3nt: TGCGCCAGCAGCCAAGGTACTTCACGCACTGAAGCTTTCTTT

d_gene: .
j_gene: TRBJ2-7
abundance: .
v_gene: TRBV29-1
CDR3aa: CSVLVPSAYEQYF
CDR3nt: TGCAGCGTTTTGGTCCCGTCAGCCTACGAGCAGTACTTC

d_gene: .
j_gene: TRBJ1-3
abundance: .
v_gene: TRBV7-9
CDR3aa: CASSPPTRNTIYF
CDR3nt: TGTGCCAGCAGCCCCCCAACTAGAAACACCATATATTTT

d_gene: TRBD1
j_gene: TRBJ2-2
abundance: .
v_gene: TRBV7-2
CDR3aa: CASSTGVFGELFF
CDR3nt: TGTGCCAGCAGCACAGGGGTTTTCGGGGAGCTGTTTTTT

d_gene: TRBD1
j_gene: TRBJ2-7
abundance: few
v_gene: TRBV25-1
CDR3aa: CASSGTGGYEQYF
CDR3nt: TGTGCCAGCAGTGGGACAGGGGGCTACGAGCAGTACTTC

d_gene: .
j_gene: TRBJ1-5
abundance: .
v_gene: TRBV13
CDR3aa: CASSQRSGPQHF
CDR3nt: TGTGCCAGCAGCCAGCGGTCCGGTCCCCAGCATTTT

d_gene: .
j_gene: TRBJ1-5
abundance: few
v_gene: TRBV6-1
CDR3aa: CASKTGRGQPQHF
CDR3nt: TGTGCCAGCAAAACTGGGAGGGGTCAGCCCCAGCATTTT

d_gene: TRBD1
j_gene: TRBJ1-4
abundance: once
v_gene: TRBV11-2
CDR3aa: CASSLKNPGTEVF
CDR3nt: TGTGCCAGCAGCCTGAAGAACCCCGGGACAGAGGTTTTT

d_gene: TRBD2
j_gene: TRBJ2-3
abundance: .
v_gene: TRBV7-3
CDR3aa: CASSISGSLDTQYF
CDR3nt: TGTGCCAGCAGCATTAGCGGGAGCCTCGATACGCAGTATTTT

d_gene: TRBD1
j_gene: TRBJ1-4
abundance: .
v_gene: TRBV29-1
CDR3aa: CSVEDQGDRALFF
CDR3nt: TGCAGCGTTGAAGATCAGGGGGACAGGGCACTGTTTTTT

d_gene: .
j_gene: TRBJ2-3
abundance: .
v_gene: TRBV29-1
CDR3aa: CSVGTSSTDTQYF
CDR3nt: TGCAGCGTGGGGACTTCTAGCACAGATACGCAGTATTTT

d_gene: TRBD2
j_gene: TRBJ2-7
abundance: .
v_gene: TRBV11-2
CDR3aa: CASSTRRRGGSSYEQYF
CDR3nt: TGTGCCAGCAGCACCCGCCGTCGGGGCGGGAGCTCCTACGAGCAGTACTTC

d_gene: .
j_gene: TRBJ2-3
abundance: .
v_gene: TRBV29-1
CDR3aa: CSVVPYSSSTDTQYF
CDR3nt: TGCAGCGTTGTCCCCTATTCGTCTAGCACAGATACGCAGTATTTT

d_gene: .
j_gene: TRBJ1-5
abundance: .
v_gene: TRBV5-1
CDR3aa: CASSLEGGGQPQHF
CDR3nt: TGCGCCAGCAGCTTGGAAGGTGGCGGCCAGCCCCAGCATTTT

d_gene: .
j_gene: TRBJ2-7
abundance: .
v_gene: TRBV21-1
CDR3aa: CASSKPPGQAAPYEQYF
CDR3nt: TGTGCCAGCAGCAAACCACCGGGACAGGCCGCGCCCTACGAGCAGTACTTC

d_gene: .
j_gene: TRBJ1-2
abundance: .
v_gene: TRBV7-6
CDR3aa: CASSLGGGQIYGYTF
CDR3nt: TGTGCCAGCAGCTTGGGCGGTGGACAGATTTATGGCTACACCTTC

d_gene: .
j_gene: TRBJ1-5
abundance: once
v_gene: TRBV7-8
CDR3aa: CASSPVSLKPGQPTGQPQHF
CDR3nt: TGTGCCAGCAGCCCCGTGAGCCTTAAACCTGGACAGCCAACGGGTCAGCCCCAGCATTTT

d_gene: TRBD2
j_gene: TRBJ2-7
abundance: .
v_gene: TRBV6-4
CDR3aa: CASSELAGEGYEQYF
CDR3nt: TGTGCCAGCAGTGAACTAGCGGGAGAGGGCTACGAGCAGTACTTC

d_gene: .
j_gene: TRBJ2-2
abundance: few
v_gene: TRBV5-4
CDR3aa: CASSQVGRNTGELFF
CDR3nt: TGTGCCAGCAGCCAAGTGGGGCGAAACACCGGGGAGCTGTTTTTT

d_gene: .
j_gene: TRBJ1-1
abundance: .
v_gene: TRBV7-8
CDR3aa: CASSSRQGLGPYFMNTEAFF
CDR3nt: TGTGCCAGCAGCTCCCGCCAGGGGCTTGGCCCCTATTTTATGAACACTGAAGCTTTCTTT

d_gene: .
j_gene: TRBJ2-7
abundance: .
v_gene: TRBV28
CDR3aa: CASSFSGGMTYEQYF
CDR3nt: TGTGCCAGCAGTTTTTCAGGGGGGATGACCTACGAGCAGTACTTC

d_gene: .
j_gene: TRBJ2-7
abundance: .
v_gene: TRBV9
CDR3aa: CASSPRPGTYEQYF
CDR3nt: TGTGCCAGCAGCCCCCGCCCGGGGACCTACGAGCAGTACTTC

d_gene: .
j_gene: TRBJ2-7
abundance: .
v_gene: TRBV29-1
CDR3aa: CSVGALRSYEQYF
CDR3nt: TGCAGCGTTGGGGCTTTAAGGTCCTACGAGCAGTACTTC

d_gene: .
j_gene: TRBJ2-7
abundance: .
v_gene: TRBV19
CDR3aa: CASSIGLSQYF
CDR3nt: TGTGCCAGTAGTATCGGACTAAGCCAGTACTTC

d_gene: TRBD1
j_gene: TRBJ1-2
abundance: .
v_gene: TRBV5-4
CDR3aa: CASSPDRADGYTF
CDR3nt: TGTGCCAGCAGCCCGGACAGGGCGGATGGCTACACCTTC

d_gene: .
j_gene: TRBJ1-3
abundance: .
v_gene: TRBV11-2
CDR3aa: CASSGRRDSGNTIYF
CDR3nt: TGTGCCAGCAGCGGAAGGAGGGACTCTGGAAACACCATATATTTT

d_gene: .
j_gene: TRBJ2-7
abundance: .
v_gene: TRBV5-1
CDR3aa: CASSFGLAYEQYF
CDR3nt: TGCGCCAGCAGCTTCGGACTTGCCTACGAGCAGTACTTC

d_gene: TRBD2
j_gene: TRBJ2-7
abundance: .
v_gene: TRBV5-4
CDR3aa: CASSSPSASGSLEQYF
CDR3nt: TGTGCCAGCAGCAGCCCCTCGGCTAGCGGTTCACTCGAGCAGTACTTC

d_gene: .
j_gene: TRBJ1-1
abundance: .
v_gene: TRBV5-6
CDR3aa: CASSPGAGHTEAFF
CDR3nt: TGTGCCAGCAGCCCCGGTGCTGGTCATACTGAAGCTTTCTTT

d_gene: TRBD1
j_gene: TRBJ2-7
abundance: .
v_gene: TRBV6-1
CDR3aa: CASSKQGTAYEQYF
CDR3nt: TGTGCCAGCAGTAAACAAGGGACAGCCTACGAGCAGTACTTC

d_gene: .
j_gene: TRBJ1-1
abundance: .
v_gene: TRBV28
CDR3aa: CASSLRGAGAFF
CDR3nt: TGTGCCAGCAGCCTACGGGGGGCGGGAGCTTTCTTT

d_gene: TRBD2
j_gene: TRBJ2-1
abundance: .
v_gene: TRBV9
CDR3aa: CASSVDSSGRVNEQFF
CDR3nt: TGTGCCAGCAGCGTAGATTCCAGCGGGAGAGTGAATGAGCAGTTCTTC

d_gene: .
j_gene: TRBJ1-1
abundance: .
v_gene: TRBV7-3
CDR3aa: CASSLYVNTEAFF
CDR3nt: TGTGCCAGCAGCTTGTATGTGAACACTGAAGCTTTCTTT

d_gene: .
j_gene: TRBJ2-7
abundance: .
v_gene: TRBV29-1
CDR3aa: CSVGRGLAQFYEQYF
CDR3nt: TGCAGCGTTGGTAGAGGGCTTGCACAATTCTACGAGCAGTACTTC

d_gene: .
j_gene: TRBJ2-7
abundance: .
v_gene: TRBV27
CDR3aa: CASSFGVGEQYF
CDR3nt: TGTGCCAGCAGTTTCGGGGTAGGCGAGCAGTACTTC